These 23 T cell receptor beta chains came from one sample sequenced in a study of shared clonotypes between healthy human individuals. CD8 cells regarded as naive lacked CD45RO, were positively chosen for CCR7, and omitted terminally differentiated effector memory CD45RA+ cells. Assay: immunoSEQ multiplex PCR; the TCRdb copy retains only in-frame clones and omits some. The sample includes about 2.1 million clones, just under 95% seen only once; the top ten take more than 1.5%. The specimen sequenced was naive CD8+ T cells from PBMCs. The receptors shown here come from a man aged 18 to 30 in good health. Some clones in this sample may be carry-over from other donors' samples.

This chain links TRBV2 with TRBJ2-1, with D possibly being TRBD1 (5 bases). CDR1 is SNHLY and CDR2 is FYNNEI in the germline V gene. The CDR3 spans 14 residues. Trimming cost V 1 base and J 5 bases, with 9 bases left between them. CDR3 DNA: TGTGCCAGCAGTGAAGAACAGGCTAACAATGAGCAGTTCTTC. The encoded protein is CASSEEQANNEQFF.

CDR3 sequence reads: CASSSPGLVLGGELFF. The CDR3 region has the DNA TGTGCCAGCAGTTCACCCGGGTTGGTTCTGGGCGGGGAGCTGTTTTTT. The chain combines TRBV28 with TRBJ2-2; unclear D gene. CDR3 size: 16 residues. Germline CDR1 and CDR2: MDHEN and SYDVKM. Trimming shortened V by 4 bases and J by 7 bases, and 19 bases separated the two germline ends.

The gene calls are TRBV5-8 and TRBJ1-5; no firm D call. Germline assignment: CDR1 SGHTS and CDR2 YDEGEE. This CDR3 is built from 14 residues. V lost 4 bases and J lost 6, with 14 bases in between. The CDR3 protein is CASSPLSRTQPQHF. Written as DNA, the CDR3 is TGTGCCAGCAGCCCGCTCTCAAGGACTCAGCCCCAGCATTTT.

The chain carries TRBV28 and TRBJ2-1, with TRBD2 matching over 8 bases. Germline-derived CDR1 and CDR2 are MDHEN and SYDVKM. Germline trimming cut 5 bases from V and 5 bases from J; bases unmatched to any gene: 8. The CDR3 runs 15 residues. CDR3 region: CASSVGLAGNNEQFF. DNA of the CDR3: TGTGCCAGCAGTGTAGGACTAGCCGGTAACAATGAGCAGTTCTTC.

In this sample, this clone turned up a few times. The chain carries TRBV10-3 and TRBJ1-1; D call uncertain. Germline V lookup: CDR1 ENHRY, CDR2 SYGVKD. The CDR3 has 12 amino acids. V was shortened by 10 bases and J by 1 base, with 10 bases between the two germline ends. The CDR3 nucleotides read TGTGCCACAGACAACCCGAACACTGAAGCTTTCTTT. Encoded protein: CATDNPNTEAFF.

J is TRBJ2-7 and V is TRBV7-8, with 9 bases identical to TRBD1. The ends lost 3 bases at V and 2 bases at J; junction bases unmatched: 8. Germline CDR1 reads SGHVS; CDR2 reads FQNEAQ. The CDR3 has 16 amino acids. In nucleotides, the CDR3 is TGTGCCAGCAGCTTTACCGGGACAGGGAGCGCCTACGAGCAGTACTTC. Protein: CASSFTGTGSAYEQYF.

This chain connects TRBV7-9 to TRBJ2-5; D may be TRBD2 (6 bases). There are 12 residues in the CDR3. The germline V gene encodes CDR1 SEHNR and CDR2 FQNEAQ (reference sequence). The V gene lost 5 bases and the J gene lost 2 bases, with 6 bases spanning the gap. This chain's CDR3 is CASSGGQETQYF. CDR3 coding DNA: TGTGCCAGCAGCGGGGGGCAAGAGACCCAGTACTTC. Using reference TRBV7-9 and TRBJ2-5 for the parts outside the CDR3, the full variable domain is DTGVSQNPRHKITKRGQNVTFRCDPISEHNRLYWYRQTLGQGPEFLTYFQNEAQLEKSRLLSDRFSAERPKGSFSTLEIQRTEQGDSAMYLCASSGGQETQYFGPGTRLLVL.

The chain is built from TRBV19 and TRBJ1-1; TRBD1 matches 9 bases. Germline CDR1 and CDR2: LNHDA and SQIVND (reference sequence). The CDR3 is 14 residues long. V lost 7 bases and J lost 0; bases outside the gene matches: 3. The CDR3 sequence is CASMGQGMNTEAFF. CDR3 nucleotides: TGTGCCAGTATGGGACAGGGCATGAACACTGAAGCTTTCTTT.

This clone was recorded only once. The chain joins TRBV21-1 to TRBJ2-5; the D call of TRBD2 is as the table states it, not checked on the DNA. TRBV21-1 is a known pseudogene. The CDR3 has 17 residues. CDR3 bases: TGTGCCAGCAGCAAAGGGAGACTAGCGGCCGGCCAAGAGACCCAGTACTTC. Translation: CASSKGRLAAGQETQYF.

The chain couples TRBV11-2 to TRBJ1-4; 7 positions match TRBD1. V shed 2 bases and J 4 bases; nucleotides not matched to a gene: 4. This CDR3 comprises 15 residues. CDR1 is SGHAT, CDR2 FQNNGV, per germline. The chain's CDR3 is CASSLSGQINEKLFF. CDR3 sequence (DNA): TGTGCCAGCAGCTTATCGGGACAGATTAATGAAAAACTGTTTTTT.

J is TRBJ2-7 and V is TRBV27; 7 nucleotides align to TRBD1. From germline, CDR1 is MNHEY and CDR2 SMNVEV (reference sequence). J was trimmed by 4 bases and V by 5 bases; bases with no gene match: 14. The CDR3 sequence is 16 residues long. CDR3 loop: CASSTLSTGSIYEQYF. In nucleotides, the CDR3 is TGTGCCAGCAGTACCCTTTCGACAGGGTCGATATACGAGCAGTACTTC.

The CDR3 DNA reads as TGTGCTTCTTGTGGGGACCCAACTTTAGCCAAAAACATTCAGTACTTC. Translating gives CASCGDPTLAKNIQYF. The genes are TRBV6-8 and TRBJ2-4; D may correspond to TRBD1 or TRBD2 (5 bases each). Germline CDR1 and CDR2: MNHGY and SAAAGT. CDR3 length: 16 residues.

The CDR3 DNA is TGTGCCAGCAGCTCAGGACAGGGGAATCAGCCCCAGCATTTT. Protein sequence: CASSSGQGNQPQHF. J is TRBJ1-5 and V is TRBV11-2; 9 positions match TRBD1. The junction had 2 bases not matched to a gene; V was cut back by 4 bases and J by 4 bases. Germline loops: CDR1 SGHAT, CDR2 FQNNGV. This CDR3 spans 14 amino acids.

The genes are TRBV7-6 and TRBJ2-3; 9 nucleotides match TRBD2. The CDR3 sequence is 16 residues long. J gave up 3 bases and V 5 bases, and 9 bases lay outside the gene matches. Germline CDR1 is SGHVS and CDR2 is FNYEAQ. CDR3 coding DNA: TGTGCCAGCAGCGGAAGGTTAGCGGGAGTGACAGATACGCAGTATTTT. This sequence encodes CASSGRLAGVTDTQYF.

The genes are TRBV9 and TRBJ2-1; a possible D gene is TRBD2 (6 bases). V gave up 0 bases and J gave up 8 bases, with 15 bases separating them. Germline V gene lookup returns CDR1 SGDLS and CDR2 YYNGEE. This CDR3 is 15 amino acids long. Here the CDR3 DNA reads TGTGCCAGCAGCGTAGAACTAGCAGGTATCTATGAGCAGTTCTTC. Translation: CASSVELAGIYEQFF.

The rearrangement links TRBV5-1 to TRBJ2-7, with TRBD1 matching over 7 bases. CDR3 length: 14 residues. The germline CDR1 and CDR2 sequences are SGHRS and YFSETQ. The junction had 8 bases not matched to a gene; V was cut back by 4 bases and J by 4 bases. The CDR3 protein is CASSIDRARYEQYF. CDR3 sequence (DNA): TGCGCCAGCAGCATCGACAGGGCCCGATACGAGCAGTACTTC.

The V gene is TRBV9, the J gene TRBJ1-4; D is possibly TRBD1 (5 bases). Germline CDR1 is SGDLS and CDR2 is YYNGEE. The ends were cut back, 0 bases at V and 5 bases at J, with 11 bases in the middle. This CDR3 has 15 amino acids. The CDR3 DNA is TGTGCCAGCAGCGTAGAAGGGGAAGGCAATGAAAAACTGTTTTTT. Its translation is CASSVEGEGNEKLFF.

The chain recombines TRBV9 with TRBJ1-1, with a weak D call TRBD1 (5 bases). V was cut by 3 bases and J by 1 base, with 7 bases left in between. Per germline, CDR1 SGDLS and CDR2 YYNGEE. This CDR3 is 13 amino acids long. CDR3 region: CASSGDANTEAFF. In DNA, the CDR3 is TGTGCCAGCAGCGGGGACGCGAACACTGAAGCTTTCTTT.

The chain carries TRBV7-9 and TRBJ2-1, with D possibly being TRBD1 or TRBD2 (5 bases each). Germline lookup yields CDR1 SEHNR and CDR2 FQNEAQ (reference sequence). Trimming stripped 4 bases from V and 8 bases from J, with 9 bases between. The CDR3 runs 12 residues. The CDR3 DNA is TGTGCCAGCAGCTCTCTGGGGGATGAGCAGTTCTTC. This translates into CASSSLGDEQFF. The whole variable domain, filled in from reference TRBV7-9 and TRBJ2-1, reads DTGVSQNPRHKITKRGQNVTFRCDPISEHNRLYWYRQTLGQGPEFLTYFQNEAQLEKSRLLSDRFSAERPKGSFSTLEIQRTEQGDSAMYLCASSSLGDEQFFGPGTRLTVL.

The chain carries TRBV5-6 and TRBJ2-7; D possibly uses TRBD1 or TRBD2 (6 bases each). V dropped 4 bases and J dropped 4 bases, with 21 bases sitting between them. CDR3 length equals 16 residues. In germline, CDR1 is SGHDT, CDR2 YYEEEE. The CDR3 spells CASSPLGGRGTYEQYF. The CDR3 coding sequence is TGTGCCAGCAGCCCTCTCGGGGGCAGGGGCACGTACGAGCAGTACTTC. The variable domain in full, completed from reference TRBV5-6 and TRBJ2-7, reads DAGVTQSPTHLIKTRGQQVTLRCSPKSGHDTVSWYQQALGQGPQFIFQYYEEEERQRGNFPDRFSGHQFPNYSSELNVNALLLGDSALYLCASSPLGGRGTYEQYFGPGTRLTVT.

The rearrangement joins TRBV19 to TRBJ1-5; D not resolved. The V gene lost 7 bases and the J gene lost 8 bases, with 12 bases spanning the gap. Germline V gene lookup returns CDR1 LNHDA and CDR2 SQIVND (reference sequence). The CDR3 loop spans 12 amino acids. The CDR3 here is CASNFYGEPQHF. In DNA, the CDR3 is TGTGCCAGTAACTTTTACGGGGAGCCCCAGCATTTT.

The chain is built from TRBV29-1 and TRBJ2-1; TRBD1 matches at 9 bases. The CDR3 runs 13 residues. Germline CDR1 is SQVTM and CDR2 is ANQGSEA. In DNA form, the CDR3 reads TGCAGGGCGGACAGGGGCATACACAATGAGCAGTTCTTC. Its protein product is CRADRGIHNEQFF.

This clone was counted once. The chain employs TRBV20-1 and TRBJ2-7; 7 nucleotides line up with TRBD1. Per germline, CDR1 DFQATT and CDR2 SNEGSKA (reference sequence). V lost 2 bases and J lost 6; bases outside the gene matches: 1. The CDR3 sequence is 11 residues long. The CDR3: CSARWTGEQYF. CDR3 nucleotide sequence: TGCAGTGCTAGATGGACAGGCGAGCAGTACTTC.